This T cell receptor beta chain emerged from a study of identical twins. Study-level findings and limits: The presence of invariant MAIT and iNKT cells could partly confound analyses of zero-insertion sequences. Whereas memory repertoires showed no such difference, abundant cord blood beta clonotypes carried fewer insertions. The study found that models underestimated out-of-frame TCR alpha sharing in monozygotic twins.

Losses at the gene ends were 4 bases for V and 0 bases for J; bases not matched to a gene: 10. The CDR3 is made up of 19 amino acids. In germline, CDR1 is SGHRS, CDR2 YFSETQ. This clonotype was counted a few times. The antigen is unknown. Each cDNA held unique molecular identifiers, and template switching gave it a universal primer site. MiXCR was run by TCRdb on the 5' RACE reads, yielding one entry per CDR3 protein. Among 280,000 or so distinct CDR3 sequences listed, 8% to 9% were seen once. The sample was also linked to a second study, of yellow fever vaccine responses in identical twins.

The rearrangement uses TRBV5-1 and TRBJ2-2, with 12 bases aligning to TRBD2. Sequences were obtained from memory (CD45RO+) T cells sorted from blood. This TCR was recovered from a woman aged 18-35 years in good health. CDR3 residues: CASSLLGLAGRPNTGELFF. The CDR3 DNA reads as TGCGCCAGCAGCCTCCTAGGACTAGCGGGAAGACCGAACACCGGGGAGCTGTTTTTT.